The clone carrying this T cell receptor (beta chain) was counted between two and nine times. Its antigen remains unknown. The source of the sample is a study of T-cell memory formation after mild COVID-19. Study details: Largely donor-specific sequence clusters came from a couple of donors.

This CDR3 is 15 amino acids long. Trimming cost V 3 bases and J 9 bases; bases outside gene matches: 6. Germline V gives CDR1 SGHVS, CDR2 FQNEAQ. Each CDR3 protein is one row after TCRdb ran MiXCR on the 5' RACE reads. The sample has under 300,000 distinct CDR3 sequences, around 17% seen once; the top ten hold around 23%. Study results and limitations: The main location of contracting CD4+ clones was CM and EM, and that of contracting CD8+ clones was EMRA. Within pre-infection memory, some responding clones were found, suggesting cross-reactive memory joined.

V usage is TRBV7-8 and J usage is TRBJ2-1; TRBD2 matches 12 bases. Sequencing input: PBMCs or a T cell subset sorted from them (not recorded which). This clonotype was obtained from a man younger than 35 who had mild COVID-19 (a few samples of this study predate the infection). Cell type and time point are not known. CDR3 loop: CASSFLAGGTGEQFF. The CDR3 region has the DNA TGTGCCAGCAGCTTCCTAGCGGGAGGGACGGGTGAGCAGTTCTTC.